Presented here are 21 T cell receptor beta chains from one specimen sequenced in a study of tissue T cells after allogeneic stem cell transplantation. This table comes from immunoSEQ multiplex PCR, and its TCRdb copy is limited to in-frame clones, with some not included. The data hold about 650 clones, with roughly 76% observed a single time. The input for sequencing was blood, taken at autopsy. These receptors were obtained from a female patient between 18 and 55 years old with steroid-refractory graft-versus-host disease after an allogeneic stem cell transplant. Some T cells may be supplied by the graft donor.

This chain links TRBV5-1 with TRBJ1-6; the D is unclear. The germline V gene encodes CDR1 SGHRS and CDR2 YFSETQ. This CDR3 is built from 12 residues. With 0 bases removed from V and 7 bases from J, the gap between germline ends came to 2 bases. CDR3 sequence reads: CASSLGNSPLHF. The CDR3 DNA reads TGCGCCAGCAGCTTGGGAAATTCACCCCTCCACTTT.

This chain connects TRBV6-1 to TRBJ1-4, with D possibly matching TRBD1 (5 bases). The germline V gene has CDR1 MNHNS and CDR2 SASEGT. The V end was cut by 2 bases, the J end by 4 bases, with 11 bases between. The CDR3 is made up of 15 amino acids. The CDR3 loop is CASSEYAGINEKLFF. DNA for the CDR3: TGTGCCAGCAGTGAATATGCAGGGATTAATGAAAAACTGTTTTTT.

This clone was picked up a small number of times. This chain links TRBV9 with TRBJ2-1, with TRBD2 as a possible D gene (5 bases). Germline CDR1 and CDR2: SGDLS and YYNGEE. V lost 6 bases and J lost 8, with 12 bases in between. This CDR3 spans 12 amino acids. The CDR3 spells CASTPGVHEQFF. In DNA form, the CDR3 reads TGTGCCAGCACCCCCGGGGTCCATGAGCAGTTCTTC.

This sequence joins TRBV19 and TRBJ1-2; a possible D gene is TRBD1 (5 bases). V was clipped by 3 bases and J by 4 bases, with 18 bases between them. The CDR3 contains 16 residues. Per germline, CDR1 LNHDA and CDR2 SQIVND (reference sequence). The CDR3 region is CASSIIRAGPTYGYTF. CDR3 sequence (DNA): TGTGCCAGTAGTATCATCCGGGCAGGGCCTACCTATGGCTACACCTTC.

The chain couples TRBV5-1 to TRBJ1-2, with a weak D call TRBD1 (6 bases). This CDR3 region has 12 residues. Trimming removed 4 bases at V and 4 bases at J, with 8 bases between. Germline V gene lookup returns CDR1 SGHRS and CDR2 YFSETQ. The CDR3 nucleotides are TGCGCCAGCAGCGAACAGGGCTATGGCTACACCTTC. Translation gives CASSEQGYGYTF.

Only a few counts were recorded for this clone. Here the CDR3 DNA reads TGCGCCAGCAGTGGCCCCATTTCCCACTACGAGCAGTACTTC. Protein product: CASSGPISHYEQYF. The chain combines TRBV10-2 with TRBJ2-7; D not certain. The germline V and J ends were trimmed by 4 bases and 3 bases, with 13 bases remaining between them. CDR1 is WSHSY and CDR2 is SAAADI in the germline V gene. The CDR3 has 14 amino acids.

The genes are TRBV29-1 and TRBJ2-2, with 7 nucleotides matching TRBD2. V shed 5 bases, J shed 6 bases, and the junction held 3 bases outside the gene matches. CDR3 length: 12 amino acids. Germline CDR1 and CDR2: SQVTM and ANQGSEA. The CDR3 coding sequence is TGCAGCGTTCGAGCGGGACCCGGGGAGCTGTTTTTT. Its protein product is CSVRAGPGELFF.

A single count supports this clone. The V and J genes are TRBV4-1 and TRBJ1-1; the D is unclear. Trimming stripped 3 bases from V and 8 bases from J, with 19 bases between. The CDR3 length is 15 residues. From germline, CDR1 is MGHRA and CDR2 YSYEKL. The CDR3: CASSQYNPDLREAFF. The DNA for the CDR3 is TGCGCCAGCAGCCAGTACAACCCGGACCTCAGGGAAGCTTTCTTT.

The rearrangement uses TRBV6-5 and TRBJ1-2, with D possibly matching TRBD1 (5 bases). This CDR3 comprises 11 residues. The germline gives CDR1 MNHEY, CDR2 SVGAGI. The CDR3 bases are TGTGTCCTACAGGATTACTATGGCTACACCTTC. Protein: CVLQDYYGYTF.

The rearrangement uses TRBV27 and TRBJ1-2, with 8 positions matching TRBD1. CDR3 length: 14 residues. Germline lookup yields CDR1 MNHEY and CDR2 SMNVEV (reference sequence). The V and J ends lost 6 bases and 3 bases, in that order; junction bases with no gene match: 6. CDR3 sequence reads: CASRPGQGHYGYTF. As DNA, the CDR3 is TGTGCCAGCAGGCCAGGACAGGGCCACTATGGCTACACCTTC.

V is TRBV13 and J is TRBJ1-5, with 7 bases lining up with TRBD1. The CDR3 runs 14 residues. Germline values: CDR1 PRHDT, CDR2 FYEKMQ (reference sequence). Trimming cost V 5 bases and J 3 bases; bases outside gene matches: 4. DNA for the CDR3: TGTGCCAGCAGCAACACAGGGGACAATCAGCCCCAGCATTTT. This translates into CASSNTGDNQPQHF.

V gene TRBV4-1 combines with J gene TRBJ2-4, with D perhaps TRBD2 (6 bases). The length of the CDR3 is 16 residues. Trimming shortened V by 1 base and J by 0 bases, and 10 bases separated the two germline ends. CDR1 and CDR2 (germline): MGHRA, YSYEKL. The CDR3 coding sequence is TGCGCCAGCAGCCAAGCTGGGGGGATAGCCAAAAACATTCAGTACTTC. It specifies CASSQAGGIAKNIQYF.

The CDR3 nucleotides read TGTGCCAGCAGCTTGCCTGGTGGGCCCGACAATGAGCAGTTCTTC. It translates to CASSLPGGPDNEQFF. This sequence joins TRBV7-2 and TRBJ2-1; D is unclear. This CDR3 contains 15 residues. V was trimmed by 3 bases and J by 5 bases, leaving 14 bases between them. The germline gives CDR1 SGHTA, CDR2 FQGNSA. Full variable domain (remainder filled in from reference TRBV7-2 and TRBJ2-1): GAGVSQSPSNKVTEKGKDVELRCDPISGHTALYWYRQSLGQGLEFLIYFQGNSAPDKSGLPSDRFSAERTGGSVSTLTIQRTQQEDSAVYLCASSLPGGPDNEQFFGPGTRLTVL.

This clone has just a few counts. V usage is TRBV19 and J usage is TRBJ1-1; D ambiguous. The CDR3 contains 14 residues. V lost 5 bases, J lost 8 bases, and 18 bases lay in between. Germline CDR1 and CDR2: LNHDA and SQIVND (reference sequence). The CDR3: CASSGRPGLGEAFF. CDR3 in DNA: TGTGCCAGTAGTGGACGCCCGGGCTTGGGGGAAGCTTTCTTT.

The gene calls are TRBV15 and TRBJ2-7; D might be TRBD2 (5 bases). Germline V gene sequence: CDR1 LNHNV, CDR2 YYDKDF (reference sequence). V shed 0 bases and J shed 4 bases, with 7 bases lying between them. The CDR3 covers 13 residues. The DNA of the CDR3 is TGTGCCACCAGCAGAGATCGAGGGTACGAGCAGTACTTC. This translates into CATSRDRGYEQYF.

This clone is a singleton in its sample. The V gene is TRBV12-3 or TRBV12-4, the J gene TRBJ1-1; no clear D. This CDR3 comprises 13 residues. V lost 8 bases, J lost 4 bases, and 14 bases lay in between. DNA for the CDR3: TGTGCCAGCCTTTACGGCGCGGCCACTGAAGCTTTCTTT. Amino acid sequence: CASLYGAATEAFF.

This chain connects TRBV7-9 to TRBJ1-4; D is uncertain. V was cut by 3 bases and J by 12 bases, with 11 bases left in between. The length of the CDR3 is 12 residues. Germline assignment: CDR1 SEHNR and CDR2 FQNEAQ (reference sequence). CDR3 region: CASSFIRGELFF. The CDR3 nucleotides are TGTGCCAGCAGCTTCATACGGGGTGAACTGTTTTTT.

This clone occurred once. The chain recombines TRBV10-1 with TRBJ2-5; D is perhaps TRBD2 (6 bases). V gave up 4 bases and J gave up 5 bases, with 17 bases separating them. This CDR3 comprises 15 residues. Germline lookup yields CDR1 WNHNN and CDR2 SYGVQD (reference sequence). CDR3 in DNA: TGCGCCAGCAGTGCCGGGAGAGGGCCAGGGGAGACCCAGTACTTC. Translation: CASSAGRGPGETQYF.

This chain links TRBV27 with TRBJ2-7; 7 bases agree with TRBD1. There are 14 residues in the CDR3. Per the germline V gene, CDR1 is MNHEY and CDR2 is SMNVEV (reference sequence). The trim removed 5 bases at V and 3 bases at J, leaving 7 bases unmatched. This CDR3 is CASSHPGQLYEQYF. The CDR3 nucleotides are TGTGCCAGCAGTCATCCGGGACAGCTCTACGAGCAGTACTTC.

This clone has only one observation. This sequence joins TRBV9 and TRBJ1-2, with 7 bases that match TRBD1. Losses at the gene ends were 2 bases for V and 14 bases for J; bases not matched to a gene: 3. CDR1 SGDLS and CDR2 YYNGEE come from the germline V gene. This CDR3 has 10 amino acids. The CDR3 region is CASSVDRETF. The CDR3 nucleotides are TGTGCCAGCAGCGTTGACAGGGAAACCTTC.

In its sample, this clone was seen once. The chain employs TRBV21-1 and TRBJ2-7; the D call of TRBD1 is as the table states it, not checked on the DNA. TRBV21-1 is a recognized pseudogene. The CDR3 is 12 amino acids. CDR3 coding DNA: TGTGCCAGCAGACCAGGGGGCGCCGAGCAGTACTTC. It encodes CASRPGGAEQYF.